The 12 T cell receptor beta chains listed next were all sequenced from one sample in a study of human T cells and chemical hapten exposure. TCRdb analysed the RACE reads with MiXCR anew, one entry per CDR3 protein. This table holds approximately 110,000 distinct CDR3 sequences, nearly 35% found once. Time point denoted: patch test 3, about 24 weeks after DPC sensitization. Treatment denoted: therapeutic diphenylcyclopropenone sensitization with weekly scalp DPC. The starting material was whole blood, obtained in connection with sensitization to the hapten diphenylcyclopropenone (DPC). All receptors derive from a middle-aged man with alopecia areata. Some clones in this sample may be carry-over from other donors' samples.

In its sample, this clonotype was seen a few times. The chain uses TRBV28 and TRBJ1-2; maybe TRBD1 (5 bases). Trimming shortened V by 6 bases and J by 3 bases, and 17 bases separated the two germline ends. CDR1 MDHEN and CDR2 SYDVKM come from the germline V gene. There are 15 residues in the CDR3. The CDR3 DNA reads TGTGCCAGCAGGAAACCGGGGCCCACGGACTATGGCTACACCTTC. It encodes CASRKPGPTDYGYTF.

J is TRBJ2-7 and V is TRBV27; weak D call: TRBD1 (6 bases). The V end lost 6 bases, the J end lost 2 bases, and 17 bases lay between the germline ends. This CDR3 comprises 15 residues. Germline V gives CDR1 MNHEY, CDR2 SMNVEV (reference sequence). Here the CDR3 DNA reads TGTGCCAGCAGCCACCAGGGGAACAGTCCCTACGAGCAGTACTTC. Its protein product is CASSHQGNSPYEQYF.

This clonotype was observed a handful of times. J is TRBJ2-1 and V is TRBV13; D may be TRBD2 (6 bases). The germline CDR1 and CDR2 sequences are PRHDT and FYEKMQ (reference sequence). CDR3 length: 13 amino acids. Trimming shortened V by 3 bases and J by 7 bases, and 10 bases separated the two germline ends. CDR3 in amino acids: CASSFRGGNEQFF. Written as DNA, the CDR3 is TGTGCCAGCAGCTTCCGTGGAGGGAATGAGCAGTTCTTC.

This clonotype has a handful of counts. Mismatch with germline at one junction end may stem from a read error. This chain links TRBV6-2 or TRBV6-3 with TRBJ2-1, with 11 positions matching TRBD1. The CDR3 runs to 14 residues. Germline-derived CDR1 and CDR2 are MNHEY and SVGEGT. CDR3 protein: CATSWDRGWNEQFF. CDR3 bases: TGTGCCACCAGTTGGGACAGGGGGTGGAATGAGCAGTTCTTC.

This clonotype turned up a few times. This chain links TRBV28 with TRBJ2-7; 8 bases are shared with TRBD1. Trimming at V came to 6 bases and at J to 5 bases, leaving 12 bases not matched to a gene. CDR3 length equals 15 residues. The germline CDR1 and CDR2 sequences are MDHEN and SYDVKM. CDR3 DNA sequence: TGTGCCAGCAGAAGCTCCGGGACAGGAGCTAACGAGCAGTACTTC. Its translation is CASRSSGTGANEQYF.

The table lists this clonotype with a few counts. The rearrangement joins TRBV20-1 to TRBJ1-5; tentatively, D is TRBD1 (6 bases). Trimming took off 3 bases at V and 4 bases at J, with 10 bases between the two ends. The CDR3 length is 13 residues. Per the germline V gene, CDR1 is DFQATT and CDR2 is SNEGSKA (reference sequence). The CDR3 DNA reads as TGCAGTGCTAGGGGGGGGCCAAATCAGCCCCAGCATTTT. Protein: CSARGGPNQPQHF.

The chain combines TRBV7-3 with TRBJ2-1, with a tentative D call TRBD2 (5 bases). This CDR3 has 16 residues. V was trimmed by 1 base and J by 0 bases, leaving 10 bases between them. Germline V lookup: CDR1 SGHTA, CDR2 FQGTGA. As DNA, the CDR3 is TGTGCCAGCAGCTTAAAGAGCGGTTTCTCCTACAATGAGCAGTTCTTC. As protein: CASSLKSGFSYNEQFF.

On this clonotype: Sequence at one end of the junction differs from germline and may be a read error. The gene calls are TRBV24-1 and TRBJ2-3, with TRBD1 matching over 9 bases. Germline V CDR1 and CDR2: KGHDR, SFDVKD. The CDR3 sequence is 17 residues long. The CDR3 protein is CAVQGGQGIGPPETQYF. CDR3 nucleotide sequence: TGTGCCGTACAAGGGGGACAGGGTATCGGCCCTCCAGAAACGCAGTATTTT.

The chain carries TRBV12-3 or TRBV12-4 and TRBJ2-7; TRBD2 agrees at 10 bases. The CDR3 length is 14 residues. V was clipped by 5 bases and J by 8 bases; unmatched bases: 9. DNA of the CDR3: TGTGCCAGCAGTGATCTAGCGGGAGAATTTAAGCAGTACTTC. Translated, it gives CASSDLAGEFKQYF.

There are a few counts of this clonotype. The CDR3 sequence: CASSYNTRRLGGRQETQYF. The DNA for the CDR3 is TGTGCCAGCAGTTACAATACCCGACGGCTCGGGGGCAGGCAAGAGACCCAGTACTTC. The J gene is TRBJ2-5, the V gene TRBV6-5; either TRBD1 or TRBD2 may supply D (6 bases each). Trimming took 2 bases from V and 2 from J, leaving 24 bases between them. The length of the CDR3 is 19 residues. Germline CDR1 is MNHEY and CDR2 is SVGAGI.

The chain couples TRBV7-9 to TRBJ2-1, with 7 positions matching TRBD1. V trimming: 4 bases; J trimming: 12 bases; junction bases outside the gene matches: 6. Germline lookup yields CDR1 SEHNR and CDR2 FQNEAQ (reference sequence). CDR3 length: 12 amino acids. The CDR3 bases are TGTGCCAGCAGCTCCAGGGGGACCCGGCAGTTCTTC. Translating it yields CASSSRGTRQFF.

A few counts support this clonotype. The chain employs TRBV7-6 and TRBJ1-4; 10 positions agree with TRBD1. This CDR3 is 16 amino acids long. J gave up 6 bases and V 4 bases, and 8 bases lay outside the gene matches. Germline V CDR1 and CDR2: SGHVS, FNYEAQ. CDR3 sequence: CASSSSVGTGDEKLFF. As DNA, the CDR3 is TGTGCCAGCAGCTCATCCGTTGGGACAGGGGATGAAAAACTGTTTTTT.